A selection of T cell receptor beta chains follows, all from one sample in a study of beta chain features in type 1 diabetes. TCRdb keeps only in-frame clones here, not all; method: immunoSEQ multiplex PCR. The data show about 300,000 clones, roughly 14% seen once. The sample was naive CD4+ T cells from blood. The receptors were sampled from a woman between 18 and 29 years old with type 1 diabetes. CDR3s include the opening cysteine and the closing phenylalanine or tryptophan. The order of the fields is CDR3 length, clone size, J gene, V gene, D gene, CDR3 protein, CDR3 DNA. D genes are given only for firm matches. A row's size may be missing; if present it is once, few, many or a size class.

>15|-|TRBJ2-7|TRBV2|TRBD1
CASSEAQGAPLEQYF
TGTGCCAGCAGTGAAGCTCAGGGGGCGCCCCTCGAGCAGTACTTC
>15|few|TRBJ1-4|TRBV19|-
CASGPGALSGEKLFF
TGTGCCAGTGGACCTGGGGCCCTTTCGGGTGAAAAACTGTTTTTT
>14|few|TRBJ1-2|TRBV7-6|TRBD1
CASSLDRQGYGYTF
TGTGCCAGCAGCTTAGATAGACAGGGGTATGGCTACACCTTC
>17|-|TRBJ2-6|TRBV5-1|-
CASSVDSPNSGANVLTF
TGCGCCAGCAGCGTGGACAGCCCTAACTCTGGGGCCAACGTCCTGACTTTC
>15|-|TRBJ2-7|TRBV29-1|TRBD2
CSVDGLAGVLYEQYF
TGCAGCGTTGACGGACTAGCGGGAGTGTTGTACGAGCAGTACTTC
>17|few|TRBJ2-3|TRBV4-1|-
CASSPTGTHQYPDTQYF
TGCGCCAGCAGCCCAACTGGGACTCACCAATACCCAGATACGCAGTATTTT
>15|few|TRBJ1-1|TRBV11-1|-
CASSFQLGANTEAFF
TGTGCCAGCAGCTTCCAACTGGGGGCGAACACTGAAGCTTTCTTT
>12|few|TRBJ2-7|TRBV18|-
CASSPQRYEQYF
TGTGCCAGCTCACCTCAGCGCTACGAGCAGTACTTC
>14|-|TRBJ2-2|TRBV28|-
CASSFLRRGGELFF
TGTGCCAGCAGTTTTTTGCGTCGGGGCGGGGAGCTGTTTTTT
>15|-|TRBJ2-1|TRBV11-2|TRBD2
CASSSTTSGDNEQFF
TGTGCCAGCAGCTCGACGACTAGCGGTGACAATGAGCAGTTCTTC
>16|few|TRBJ2-1|TRBV18|TRBD2
CASSQRTSGTYNEQFF
TGTGCCAGCTCACAACGGACTAGCGGAACCTACAATGAGCAGTTCTTC
>19|few|TRBJ2-3|TRBV11-2|TRBD2
CASSLGRLSSGSLTDTQYF
TGTGCCAGCAGCTTAGGTCGGCTGTCTAGCGGGAGTCTGACAGATACGCAGTATTTT
>12|few|TRBJ1-2|TRBV18|-
CASSPRADGYTF
TGTGCCAGCTCACCCAGGGCGGATGGCTACACCTTC
>17|few|TRBJ2-4|TRBV10-1|TRBD2
CASSESPSGRGKNIQYF
TGCGCCAGCAGTGAGTCTCCTAGCGGGAGGGGCAAAAACATTCAGTACTTC
>15|-|TRBJ1-5|TRBV19|-
CASSIVAGLVQPQHF
TGTGCCAGTAGTATAGTCGCGGGGTTGGTTCAGCCCCAGCATTTT
>15|-|TRBJ2-1|TRBV11-2|-
CASSAIWTLPMEQFF
TGTGCCAGCAGCGCGATATGGACTCTACCTATGGAGCAGTTCTTC
>13|few|TRBJ2-7|TRBV27|-
CASSLRTSDEQYF
TGTGCCAGCAGCCTTCGAACGTCGGACGAGCAGTACTTC
>12|few|TRBJ2-7|TRBV19|TRBD1
CASSMRGHEQYF
TGTGCCAGTAGTATGAGGGGGCACGAGCAGTACTTC
>14|few|TRBJ2-5|TRBV5-1|TRBD1
CASSATGGRETQYF
TGCGCCAGCAGCGCAACAGGGGGCCGGGAGACCCAGTACTTC
>13|-|TRBJ1-2|TRBV7-9|-
CASSLVQGYGYTF
TGTGCCAGCAGCTTAGTCCAGGGCTATGGCTACACCTTC
>12|-|TRBJ1-5|TRBV19|-
CASNRNNQPQHF
TGTGCCAGTAACAGAAACAATCAGCCCCAGCATTTT
>13|-|TRBJ1-5|TRBV7-9|-
CASSWDWNQPQHF
TGTGCCAGCAGCTGGGACTGGAATCAGCCCCAGCATTTT
>14|-|TRBJ1-4|TRBV19|-
CASSPGLTTSKLFF
TGTGCCAGCTCCCCTGGACTGACAACGTCGAAACTGTTTTTT
>15|few|TRBJ2-2|TRBV11-2|TRBD2
CAGRGGPTNTGELFF
TGTGCCGGCCGGGGGGGACCGACGAACACCGGGGAGCTGTTTTTT
>15|-|TRBJ2-1|TRBV18|TRBD2
CASSPLAGAWNEQFF
TGTGCCAGCTCACCACTAGCGGGAGCTTGGAATGAGCAGTTCTTC
>11|few|TRBJ1-5|TRBV20-1|-
CSATGGQPQHF
TGCAGTGCTACTGGGGGGCAGCCCCAGCATTTT
>14|-|TRBJ1-4|TRBV30|-
CACPLRTENEKLFF
TGTGCCTGCCCTCTAAGGACAGAGAATGAAAAACTGTTTTTT
>15|few|TRBJ2-5|TRBV7-8|TRBD1
CASSPAMTGRETQYF
TGTGCCAGCAGCCCAGCAATGACAGGGAGAGAGACCCAGTACTTC
>15|few|TRBJ2-1|TRBV14|TRBD2
CASSQRSGRAGEQFF
TGTGCCAGCAGCCAACGTAGCGGGAGGGCCGGTGAGCAGTTCTTC
>14|few|TRBJ1-1|TRBV5-4|-
CASSPAQGNTEAFF
TGTGCCAGCAGCCCCGCTCAGGGGAACACTGAAGCTTTCTTT
>15|-|TRBJ2-1|TRBV30|TRBD2
CAWSVTLASVHEQFF
TGTGCCTGGAGTGTAACACTAGCGTCGGTTCATGAGCAGTTCTTC
>13|-|TRBJ1-1|TRBV18|-
CASSPGENTEAFF
TGTGCCAGCTCACCCGGAGAGAACACTGAAGCTTTCTTT
>13|few|TRBJ2-5|TRBV5-4|-
CASSSGFQETQYF
TGTGCCAGCAGCTCGGGATTTCAAGAGACCCAGTACTTC
>18|few|TRBJ2-3|TRBV6-1|TRBD2
CASSERTSGRRGTDTQYF
TGTGCCAGCAGTGAACGGACTAGCGGGAGGAGGGGCACAGATACGCAGTATTTT
>14|-|TRBJ2-7|TRBV28|TRBD2
CASTLRSGGYEQYF
TGTGCCAGCACCCTTAGGAGCGGGGGCTACGAGCAGTACTTC
>14|few|TRBJ2-7|TRBV5-1|TRBD1
CASSLATGGSEQYF
TGCGCCAGCAGCTTGGCCACAGGGGGCAGCGAGCAGTACTTC
>15|-|TRBJ1-4|TRBV29-1|TRBD1
CSVGTGRGVGEKLFF
TGCAGCGTTGGGACAGGGAGGGGAGTCGGGGAAAAACTGTTTTTT
>12|few|TRBJ1-1|TRBV29-1|-
CMVGRAPPEAFF
TGCATGGTCGGTCGAGCTCCCCCTGAAGCTTTCTTT
>14|few|TRBJ2-2|TRBV5-1|-
CASSLTPGLGELFF
TGCGCCAGCAGCTTGACGCCAGGGTTAGGGGAGCTGTTTTTT
>18|-|TRBJ2-7|TRBV7-6|TRBD1
CASSLDPGWGQGTYEQYF
TGTGCCAGCAGCTTAGATCCGGGGTGGGGACAGGGTACCTACGAGCAGTACTTC
>13|few|TRBJ1-1|TRBV11-2|-
CASSETGRGEAFF
TGTGCCAGCAGCGAAACAGGGAGAGGGGAAGCTTTCTTT
>18|few|TRBJ2-1|TRBV25-1|-
CASSEYEGSRISYNEQFF
TGTGCCAGCAGTGAATATGAGGGTAGCCGGATCTCCTACAATGAGCAGTTCTTC
>15|few|TRBJ2-6|TRBV28|-
CASHNGQSGANVLTF
TGTGCCAGCCACAATGGACAGTCTGGGGCCAACGTCCTGACTTTC
>15|-|TRBJ2-3|TRBV4-3|-
CASSHVGSRADTQYF
TGCGCCAGCAGCCACGTCGGGAGCAGAGCAGATACGCAGTATTTT
>15|-|TRBJ1-5|TRBV2|TRBD1
CASSYGQGAYQPQHF
TGTGCCAGCAGTTACGGACAGGGGGCGTATCAGCCCCAGCATTTT
>13|few|TRBJ1-1|TRBV10-3|-
CAISEFRNTEAFF
TGTGCCATCAGCGAGTTCCGGAACACTGAAGCTTTCTTT
>15|-|TRBJ2-3|TRBV25-1|-
CASSEFRDRTDTQYF
TGTGCCAGCAGTGAATTTCGGGATCGCACAGATACGCAGTATTTT